The present T cell receptor (beta chain) was sequenced within a study of T-cell reconstitution after alpha-beta-depleted transplantation in children. This clonotype occurred many times. Antigen unknown. This sample's TCRbeta library carried unique molecular identifier barcodes. TCRdb ran MiXCR on the PCR reads and lists one entry per CDR3 protein. The data hold a few hundred thousand distinct CDR3 sequences, with around a tenth observed a single time. The CDR3 spans 15 residues. Germline V CDR1 and CDR2: KGHSH, LQKENI. Trimming at V came to 2 bases and at J to 4 bases, leaving 7 bases not matched to a gene. Study findings and constraints: By one year post-transplant, T-cell counts and diversity largely arose from T cells that were newly produced. Certain patients had high TCRbeta diversity at day 60, and it came from recipient T cells and thymic progenitors that survived.

The sequence came from a male patient under 10 years old who had a stem cell transplant for chronic granulomatous disease, so the T cells may come from the graft donor. The sample consisted of peripheral blood, taken 180 days after TCRalphabeta/CD19-depleted stem cell transplant. The chain combines TRBV18 with TRBJ1-1; 7 bases match TRBD1. CDR3 bases: TGTGCCAGCTCACCAATCCGACAGGGCGGCACTGAAGCTTTCTTT. Amino acids: CASSPIRQGGTEAFF.